Below are 15 T cell receptor beta chains sequenced from a single sample in a study of T-cell memory formation after mild COVID-19. TCRdb re-derived calls from the 5' RACE reads in MiXCR, one entry per CDR3 protein. Among hundreds of thousands of distinct CDR3 sequences, roughly a quarter were seen once, and the ten largest hold 7.5% to 10%. Sequenced sample: PBMCs or a T cell subset sorted from them (not recorded which). The receptor source for this set is an adult woman who had mild COVID-19 (a few samples of this study predate the infection). Cell type and time point are not known.

In this sample, this clonotype turned up a few times. V usage is TRBV11-2 and J usage is TRBJ2-1, with D possibly being TRBD1 (6 bases). Between the trimmed V and J ends, which lost 5 bases and 0 bases, there was a span of 14 bases. This CDR3 has 16 amino acids. Looked up from germline, CDR1 is SGHAT and CDR2 is FQNNGV. CDR3 in amino acids: CASSDWDTSSYNEQFF. In DNA, the CDR3 is TGTGCCAGCAGCGACTGGGACACGAGCTCCTACAATGAGCAGTTCTTC.

V gene TRBV5-1 combines with J gene TRBJ2-1; TRBD2 matches at 8 bases. Germline-derived CDR1 and CDR2 are SGHRS and YFSETQ. V shed 0 bases, J shed 6 bases, and the junction held 5 bases outside the gene matches. The CDR3 is 15 amino acids. CDR3 in amino acids: CASSLEGLESNEQFF. CDR3 sequence (DNA): TGCGCCAGCAGCTTGGAGGGACTAGAGTCCAATGAGCAGTTCTTC.

The chain has TRBV4-1 and TRBJ1-4, with D perhaps TRBD1 (5 bases). Germline values: CDR1 MGHRA, CDR2 YSYEKL. The CDR3 sequence is 16 residues long. With 4 bases removed from V and 5 bases from J, the gap between germline ends came to 17 bases. CDR3 nucleotides: TGCGCCAGCAGCCCTCCGATAAGCAGGGAGAATGAAAAACTGTTTTTT. It specifies CASSPPISRENEKLFF.

The chain is built from TRBV5-1 and TRBJ2-7; a possible D gene is TRBD1 (5 bases). Germline V gene lookup returns CDR1 SGHRS and CDR2 YFSETQ. V was shortened by 1 base and J by 4 bases, with 12 bases between the two germline ends. The length of the CDR3 is 14 residues. The CDR3 coding sequence is TGCGCCAGCAGCTTGTCCAGGGCCGAGTACGAGCAGTACTTC. Protein product: CASSLSRAEYEQYF.

This clonotype has at least ten counts. The chain joins TRBV7-9 to TRBJ1-2; D unresolved. Germline lookup yields CDR1 SEHNR and CDR2 FQNEAQ (reference sequence). Trimming took off 2 bases at V and 1 base at J, with 5 bases between the two ends. This CDR3 has 13 amino acids. The CDR3 DNA sequence: TGTGCCAGCAGCTTAAGGGTTAACTATGGCTACACCTTC. Translation: CASSLRVNYGYTF.

The CDR3: CASSQDGWTSGANVLTF. The CDR3 DNA reads TGTGCCAGCAGCCAAGATGGTTGGACCTCTGGGGCCAACGTCCTGACTTTC. The chain is built from TRBV3-1 and TRBJ2-6; D unresolved. The CDR3 totals 17 residues. V was cut by 0 bases and J by 0 bases, with 9 bases left in between. Looked up from germline, CDR1 is LGHDT and CDR2 is YNNKEL (reference sequence).

This clonotype was found a few times. The chain couples TRBV7-6 to TRBJ2-1; perhaps TRBD2 as D (5 bases). Germline CDR1 and CDR2: SGHVS and FNYEAQ. V shed 2 bases and J shed 10 bases, with 12 bases lying between them. The CDR3 is made up of 13 amino acids. CDR3 nucleotides: TGTGCCAGCAGCTTACCGAGCGGCACAGAGCAGTTCTTC. The encoded protein is CASSLPSGTEQFF.

This clonotype has more than one count but fewer than ten. The J gene is TRBJ2-1, the V gene TRBV7-6; D may be TRBD1 (6 bases). The V gene's germline CDR1 is SGHVS and CDR2 FNYEAQ. Trimming removed 7 bases at V and 4 bases at J, with 17 bases between. The CDR3 is 15 amino acids. CDR3 in amino acids: CASTGDISFYNEQFF. DNA of the CDR3: TGTGCCAGCACCGGGGACATCTCTTTTTACAATGAGCAGTTCTTC. Complete variable domain (other parts from reference TRBV7-6 and TRBJ2-1): GAGVSQSPRYKVTKRGQDVALRCDPISGHVSLYWYRQALGQGPEFLTYFNYEAQQDKSGLPNDRFSAERPEGSISTLTIQRTEQRDSAMYRCASTGDISFYNEQFFGPGTRLTVL.

The gene calls are TRBV15 and TRBJ2-7, with D perhaps TRBD2 (6 bases). CDR3 length: 13 amino acids. Trimming took off 11 bases at V and 0 bases at J, with 14 bases between the two ends. Per the germline V gene, CDR1 is LNHNV and CDR2 is YYDKDF (reference sequence). This chain's CDR3 is CAASEGRSYEQYF. In DNA form, the CDR3 reads TGTGCCGCGTCGGAGGGACGCTCCTACGAGCAGTACTTC.

In this sample, this clonotype turned up a few times. In DNA, the CDR3 is TGTGCCATCAGTCACCAACAGAACACTGAAGCTTTCTTT. Translated, it gives CAISHQQNTEAFF. The chain carries TRBV10-3 and TRBJ1-1; D unclear. The CDR3 loop spans 13 amino acids. Germline-derived CDR1 and CDR2 are ENHRY and SYGVKD. Trimming left V 5 bases short and J 1 base short, with 8 bases between.

The J gene is TRBJ1-3, the V gene TRBV5-1; 10 bases align to TRBD1. The junction had 2 bases not matched to a gene; V was cut back by 2 bases and J by 3 bases. CDR3 length: 15 amino acids. Germline assignment: CDR1 SGHRS and CDR2 YFSETQ. The CDR3 loop is CASSFGTGDGNTIYF. CDR3 sequence (DNA): TGCGCCAGCAGCTTTGGGACAGGGGATGGAAACACCATATATTTT.

This clonotype was detected a few times. V usage is TRBV24-1 and J usage is TRBJ1-5; D gene unclear. This CDR3 spans 14 amino acids. The V end was cut by 3 bases, the J end by 3 bases, with 8 bases between. In germline, CDR1 is KGHDR, CDR2 SFDVKD. The CDR3 region has the DNA TGTGCCACCAGTGATCGCGAGTCCAATCAGCCCCAGCATTTT. It translates to CATSDRESNQPQHF.

The J gene is TRBJ2-1, the V gene TRBV15; 8 bases agree with TRBD2. The germline V gene has CDR1 LNHNV and CDR2 YYDKDF (reference sequence). The trim removed 2 bases at V and 8 bases at J, leaving 23 bases unmatched. The CDR3 has 20 amino acids. The CDR3 sequence is CATSRTSARGLSGSYYEQFF. The CDR3 DNA is TGTGCCACCAGCAGAACTTCAGCGAGGGGACTAAGCGGGAGTTATTATGAGCAGTTCTTC.

The V and J genes are TRBV29-1 and TRBJ2-7; D might be TRBD1 or TRBD2, each matching 5 bases. The V end was cut by 7 bases, the J end by 0 bases, with 22 bases between. This CDR3 spans 16 amino acids. Germline V lookup: CDR1 SQVTM, CDR2 ANQGSEA. This CDR3 is CSAIPSGTESSYEQYF. The CDR3 bases are TGCAGCGCTATTCCTTCCGGGACGGAGAGCTCCTACGAGCAGTACTTC.

This clonotype was detected only a few times. The V gene is TRBV11-3, the J gene TRBJ2-5; D possibly uses TRBD1 or TRBD2 (5 bases each). The CDR3 runs 17 residues. Germline values: CDR1 SGHNT, CDR2 YENEEA. Trimming took off 0 bases at V and 0 bases at J, with 14 bases between the two ends. The CDR3 spells CASSLDSAGRDQETQYF. CDR3 coding DNA: TGTGCCAGCAGCTTAGATTCGGCAGGGAGAGACCAAGAGACCCAGTACTTC.